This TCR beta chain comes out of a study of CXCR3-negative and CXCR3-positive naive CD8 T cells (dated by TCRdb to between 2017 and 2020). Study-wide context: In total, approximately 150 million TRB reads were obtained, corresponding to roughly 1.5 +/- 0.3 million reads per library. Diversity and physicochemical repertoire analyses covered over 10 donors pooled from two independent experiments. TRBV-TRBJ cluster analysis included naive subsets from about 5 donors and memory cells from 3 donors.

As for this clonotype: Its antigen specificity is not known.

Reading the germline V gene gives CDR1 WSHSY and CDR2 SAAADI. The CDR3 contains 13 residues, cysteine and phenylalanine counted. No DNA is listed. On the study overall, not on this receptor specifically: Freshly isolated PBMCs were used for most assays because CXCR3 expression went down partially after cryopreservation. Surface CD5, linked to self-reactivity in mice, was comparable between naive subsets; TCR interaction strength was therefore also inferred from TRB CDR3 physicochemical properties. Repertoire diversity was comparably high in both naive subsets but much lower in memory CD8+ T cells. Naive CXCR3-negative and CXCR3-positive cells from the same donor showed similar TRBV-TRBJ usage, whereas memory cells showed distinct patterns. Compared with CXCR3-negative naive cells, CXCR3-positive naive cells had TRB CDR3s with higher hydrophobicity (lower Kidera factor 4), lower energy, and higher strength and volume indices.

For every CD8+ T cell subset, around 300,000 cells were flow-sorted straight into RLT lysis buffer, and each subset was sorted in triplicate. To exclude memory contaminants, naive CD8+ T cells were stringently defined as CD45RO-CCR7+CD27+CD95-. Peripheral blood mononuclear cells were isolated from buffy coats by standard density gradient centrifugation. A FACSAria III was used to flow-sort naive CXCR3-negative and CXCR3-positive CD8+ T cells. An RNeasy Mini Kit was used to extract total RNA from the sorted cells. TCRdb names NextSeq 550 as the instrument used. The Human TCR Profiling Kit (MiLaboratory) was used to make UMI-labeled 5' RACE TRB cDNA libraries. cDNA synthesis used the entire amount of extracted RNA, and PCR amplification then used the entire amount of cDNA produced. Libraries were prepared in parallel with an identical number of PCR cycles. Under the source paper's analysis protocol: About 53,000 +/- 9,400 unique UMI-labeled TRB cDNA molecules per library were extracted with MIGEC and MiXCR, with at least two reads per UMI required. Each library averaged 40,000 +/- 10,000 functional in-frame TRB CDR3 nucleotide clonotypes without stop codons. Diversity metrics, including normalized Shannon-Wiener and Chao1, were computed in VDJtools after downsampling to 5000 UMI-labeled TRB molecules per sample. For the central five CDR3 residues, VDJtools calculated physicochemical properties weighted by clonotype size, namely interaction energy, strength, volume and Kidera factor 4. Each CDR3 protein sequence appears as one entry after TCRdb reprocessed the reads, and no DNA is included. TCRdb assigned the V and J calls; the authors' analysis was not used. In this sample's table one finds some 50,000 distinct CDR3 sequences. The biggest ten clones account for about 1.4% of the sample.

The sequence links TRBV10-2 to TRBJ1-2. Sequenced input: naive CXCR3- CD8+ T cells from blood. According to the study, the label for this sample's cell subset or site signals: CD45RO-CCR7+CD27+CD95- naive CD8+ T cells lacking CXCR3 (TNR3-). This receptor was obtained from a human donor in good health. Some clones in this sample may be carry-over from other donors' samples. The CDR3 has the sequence CASSESTGYGYTF.